This T cell receptor beta chain was observed in a study of pediatric ulcerative colitis. Comment on this clone: Its specificity is not known.

Samples were sequenced at Survey level, maximum 500,000 reads. Some clones are missing from TCRdb's copy, which holds only in-frame ones; the method was immunoSEQ multiplex PCR. Of 30,000 to 40,000 clones in the sample, approximately 82% were seen once. Study-level points and caveats: Compared with controls, ulcerative colitis showed greater blood-rectum clone sharing. Acute severe colitis showed lower rectal diversity from clonal expansions.

Trimming removed 3 bases at V and 6 bases at J, with 26 bases between. CDR3 size: 18 residues. The germline gives CDR1 SGHAT, CDR2 FQDESV (reference sequence). The specimen sequenced was blood. The sequence was collected from a boy aged 10-17 years with severe ulcerative colitis. V usage is TRBV11-1 and J usage is TRBJ1-1, with D possibly TRBD1 on 5 matching bases. In DNA form, the CDR3 reads TGTGCCAGCAGCTTTCCGCGGTCGGCTAAGGGGAAGCGTCCTGAAGCTTTCTTT. Translation: CASSFPRSAKGKRPEAFF.